This note documents a single T cell receptor (beta chain) sequence. Its antigen specificity is not known. The input lacks base qualities; no much larger clone sits a single base away. Taken from cysteine to phenylalanine, the CDR3 has 12 residues. Here the CDR3 DNA is all that survives: 36 bases in frame from base 1. V loses 8 bases at its end and J loses 6 bases; junction bases beyond the gene matches: 2. CDR1 MNHEY and CDR2 SMNVEV were looked up in the germline V gene (reference sequence). The multiplex PCR used 52 forward TRBV primers and 13 reverse TRBJ primers, with assay-based and computational corrections for amplification bias. Within the immunoSEQ assay, multiplex PCR amplified rearranged TRB loci from genomic DNA. TRB amplicons were sequenced on an Illumina HiSeq platform. The paper's data handling went like this. Custom algorithms error-filtered the raw sequences and aligned them to reference gene sequences, after which the immunoSEQ online tools were used for analysis. Frequencies of productive and nonproductive TRB rearrangements were evaluated among both unique and total sequences. The likelihood of self-reactivity was estimated by examining two features, hydrophobicity and amino acid composition, of TRB CDR3 positions 6 and 7. Groups were compared by t tests, Mann-Whitney tests or two-way ANOVA performed in Prism software. TCRdb's version of the immuneACCESS table is confined to in-frame rearrangements and falls short of the full clone set. An unresolved V gene accounts for under half of the shortfall where checked; the remainder is of unknown origin. That table is the source of V, J and clone size, and D and trimming were worked out from the DNA. This sample gives 10,000 or so clones in total; under 90% of them show up just once. The ten largest clones take up roughly 10% of the sample.

Evidence of autoimmunity was found in all CD3G-deficient patients, and more severe autoimmunity was observed in two of the patients. At testing, patients were between 2 and 39 years old and showed lower naive and higher memory CD4+ and CD8+ T-cell proportions. The patient group comprised about 6 individuals with CD3G deficiency. Patient samples and clinical data came from an international physician network spanning the United States, Europe and Asia. Ficoll density separation was used to isolate peripheral blood mononuclear cells. CD3+ CD8+ CD4- T cells were isolated using a FACSAria cell sorter. The record originates from a study of regulatory T cells listed by TCRdb under 2018. Notes on the research overall: The study compared T-cell receptor beta repertoires of sorted regulatory, conventional CD4+ and CD8+ T cells in CD3G-deficient patients with those in healthy controls. What the authors observed across the whole study: CD8+ T cells from patients showed a nonsignificant trend toward lower Shannon entropy than control CD8+ cells. In patients, repertoires had restricted unique TRB V-J pairs and skewed V and J gene usage, with regulatory T cells showing the most marked changes.

The V gene is TRBV27 and the J gene is TRBJ2-1, with 9 central nucleotides matching TRBD1. The receptor was derived from a person aged 18 to 35 with CD3G deficiency. Sequencing was performed on CD8+ T cells sorted from blood. The sequence in DNA is TGTGCCAGCGGGACAGGGATCAATGAGCAGTTCTTC. This codes for CASGTGINEQFF.